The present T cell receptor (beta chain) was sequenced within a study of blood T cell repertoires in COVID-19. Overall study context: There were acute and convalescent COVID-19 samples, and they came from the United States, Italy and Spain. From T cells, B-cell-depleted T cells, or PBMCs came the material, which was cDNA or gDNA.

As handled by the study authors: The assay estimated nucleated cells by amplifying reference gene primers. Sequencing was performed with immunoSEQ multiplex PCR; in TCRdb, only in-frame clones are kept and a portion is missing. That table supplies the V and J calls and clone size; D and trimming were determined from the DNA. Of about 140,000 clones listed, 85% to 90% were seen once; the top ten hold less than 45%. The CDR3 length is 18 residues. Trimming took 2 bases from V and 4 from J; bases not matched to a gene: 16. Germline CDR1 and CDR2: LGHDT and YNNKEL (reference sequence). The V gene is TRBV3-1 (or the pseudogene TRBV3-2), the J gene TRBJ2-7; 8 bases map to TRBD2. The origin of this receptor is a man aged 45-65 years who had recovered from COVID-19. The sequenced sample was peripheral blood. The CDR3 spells CASSQPHPPPGGPYEQYF. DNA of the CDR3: TGTGCCAGCAGCCAACCCCACCCCCCCCCGGGGGGGCCTTACGAGCAGTACTTC.